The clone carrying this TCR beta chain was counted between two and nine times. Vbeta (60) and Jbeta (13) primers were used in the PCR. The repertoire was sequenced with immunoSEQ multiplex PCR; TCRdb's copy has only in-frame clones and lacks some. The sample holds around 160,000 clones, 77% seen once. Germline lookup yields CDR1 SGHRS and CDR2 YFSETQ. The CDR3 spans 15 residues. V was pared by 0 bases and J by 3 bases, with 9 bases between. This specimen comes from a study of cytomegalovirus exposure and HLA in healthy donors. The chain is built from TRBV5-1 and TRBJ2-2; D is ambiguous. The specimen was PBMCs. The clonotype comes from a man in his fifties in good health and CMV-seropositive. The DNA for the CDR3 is TGCGCCAGCAGCTTGGCCCACACCTACACCGGGGAGCTGTTTTTT. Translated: CASSLAHTYTGELFF. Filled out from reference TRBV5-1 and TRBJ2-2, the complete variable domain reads KAGVTQTPRYLIKTRGQQVTLSCSPISGHRSVSWYQQTPGQGLQFLFEYFSETQRNKGNFPGRFSGRQFSNSRSEMNVSTLELGDSALYLCASSLAHTYTGELFFGEGSRLTVL.